This T cell receptor beta chain was sequenced during a study of Graves' ophthalmopathy and Graves' hyperthyroidism. CDR3 length equals 15 residues. The germline V gene encodes CDR1 SGHVS and CDR2 FQNEAQ. With 5 bases clipped from V and 4 bases from J, the junction kept 8 bases outside the gene matches. RNA transcripts were the source from which TCR beta CDR3 regions were amplified. First-round RT-PCR employed HTBI primers, with a second-round multiplex PCR after it. TCRdb reprocessed the multiplex PCR reads with MiXCR, giving one entry per CDR3 protein. The sample carries 450,000 or so distinct CDR3 sequences, approximately 15% recorded once.

This receptor was obtained from a woman aged 30 to 39 with Graves' ophthalmopathy. Source material: blood. The chain combines TRBV7-8 with TRBJ1-5, with 7 bases lining up with TRBD1. DNA of the CDR3: TGTGCCAGCAGCCGGACAGGTTCCCCTAATCAGCCCCAGCATTTT. Its protein is CASSRTGSPNQPQHF.